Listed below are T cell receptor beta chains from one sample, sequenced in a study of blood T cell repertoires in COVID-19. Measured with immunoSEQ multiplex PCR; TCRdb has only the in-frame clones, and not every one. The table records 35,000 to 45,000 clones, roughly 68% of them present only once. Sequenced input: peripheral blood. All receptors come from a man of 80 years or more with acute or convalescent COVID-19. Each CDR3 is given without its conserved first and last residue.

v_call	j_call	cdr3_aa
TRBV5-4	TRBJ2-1	ASSPPSSYNEQF
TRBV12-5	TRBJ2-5	ASGLVRGTVETQY
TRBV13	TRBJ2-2	ASSFNRGLAGELF
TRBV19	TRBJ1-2	ASSIERGRGYT
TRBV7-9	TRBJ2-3	ASSWLAGGTPGTDTQY
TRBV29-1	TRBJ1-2	SVEETPYGYT
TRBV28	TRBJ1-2	ASSSYRGGDYGYT
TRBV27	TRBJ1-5	ASSLLARGHQPQH
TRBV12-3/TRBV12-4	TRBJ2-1	ASSLLAGNEQF
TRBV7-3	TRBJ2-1	ASSLAGVSYNEQF
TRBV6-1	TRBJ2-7	ASSEAPTYEQY
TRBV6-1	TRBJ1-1	ASRDSAMNTEAF
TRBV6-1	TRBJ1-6	ASSEQTGLSSPLH
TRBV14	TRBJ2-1	ASSPQNGNEQF
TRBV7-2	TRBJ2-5	ASSGWTSQETQY
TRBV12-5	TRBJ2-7	ASGLVQGSSYEQY
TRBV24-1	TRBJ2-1	ATSDPSPRALDEQF
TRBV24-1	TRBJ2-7	ATSGTGRGEQY
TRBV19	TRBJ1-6	ASSIGAGGNSPLH
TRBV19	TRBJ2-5	ASMPKSGTQETQY
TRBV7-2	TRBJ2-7	ASSFSGTGSYEQY
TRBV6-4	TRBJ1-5	ARGQGNNQPQH
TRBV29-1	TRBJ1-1	SVERGSVMNTEAF
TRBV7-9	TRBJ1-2	ASSSFGGSTNYGYT
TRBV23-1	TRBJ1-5	ASRPNRDRGAQPQH
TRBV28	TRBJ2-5	ASKTGGKETQY
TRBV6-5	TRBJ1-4	ASSYGTGFGEKLF
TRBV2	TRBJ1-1	ASSEQRGRAF
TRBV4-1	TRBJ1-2	ASSQGGGGNGYT
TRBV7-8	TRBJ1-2	ASSPSSDSYGYT
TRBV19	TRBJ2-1	ASSARPSYNEQF
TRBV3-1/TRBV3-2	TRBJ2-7	ASSQVREGTYEQY
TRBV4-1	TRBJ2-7	ASSQEGGSYEQY
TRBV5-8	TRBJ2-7	ASSFYGGGYEQY
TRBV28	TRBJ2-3	ASGSSTDTQY
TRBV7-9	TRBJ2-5	ASSTTGVETQY
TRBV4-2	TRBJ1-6	ASSQDRVGNSPLH
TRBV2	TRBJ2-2	ASSPDSLNTGELF
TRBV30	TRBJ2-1	AWSESRTSGLF
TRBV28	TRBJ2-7	ASSSSSGRAGEQY
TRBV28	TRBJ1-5	ASSLGRGGQPQH
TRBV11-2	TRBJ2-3	ASSLAPLAGDTQY
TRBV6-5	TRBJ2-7	ASLGTGNSYEQY
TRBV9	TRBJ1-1	ASSPDGRNTEAF
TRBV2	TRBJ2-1	ASSRGGTSGRAVNEQF
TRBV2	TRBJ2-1	ASSGDRGEQF
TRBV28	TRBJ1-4	ASSFSGAGILRVNEKLF
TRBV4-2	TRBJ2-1	ASSQDRLAGGVGEQF
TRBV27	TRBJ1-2	ASSLYPATGDKNGYT
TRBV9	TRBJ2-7	ASSTQREGYEQY
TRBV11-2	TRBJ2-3	ASTEGGRTDTQY
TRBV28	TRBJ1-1	ASTLSTGEAF
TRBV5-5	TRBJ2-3	ASNYIGDTQY
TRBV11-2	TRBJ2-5	ASSTGLAASQY
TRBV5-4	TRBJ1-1	ASSLHLNTEAF